Many counts were recorded for the clone carrying this T cell receptor (beta chain). The data are from a study of read filtering for tumor transcriptome and immune sequencing. The library was built from about 370 ng RNA with molecular barcoded adaptors for alpha/delta and beta/gamma chains. TCRdb recomputed calls from the reads with MiXCR, one row per CDR3 protein. The table records roughly 24,000 distinct CDR3 sequences, roughly 13% of them present only once. Germline V gene lookup returns CDR1 KGHSH and CDR2 LQKENI. The CDR3 sequence is 14 residues long. Trimming removed 3 bases from V and 5 bases from J, with 12 bases in between.

The J gene is TRBJ2-3, the V gene TRBV18; D might be TRBD2 (5 bases). Input material: a population of CD138-negative cells sorted from bone marrow. This TCR was recovered from a donor aged 40 or over with multiple myeloma. DNA for the CDR3: TGTGCCAGCTCACCGGCTAGTGAGGGAGATACGCAGTATTTT. Protein sequence: CASSPASEGDTQYF.